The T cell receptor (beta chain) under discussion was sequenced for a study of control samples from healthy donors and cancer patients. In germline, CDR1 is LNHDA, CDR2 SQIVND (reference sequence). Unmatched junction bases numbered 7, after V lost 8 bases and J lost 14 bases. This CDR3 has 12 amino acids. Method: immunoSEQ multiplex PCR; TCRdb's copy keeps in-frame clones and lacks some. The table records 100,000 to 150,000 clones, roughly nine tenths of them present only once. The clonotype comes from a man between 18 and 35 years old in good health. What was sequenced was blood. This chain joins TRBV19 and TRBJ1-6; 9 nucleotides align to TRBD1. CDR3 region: CASGTGSLALHF. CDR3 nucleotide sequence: TGTGCCAGTGGGACAGGGAGTCTAGCCCTCCACTTT. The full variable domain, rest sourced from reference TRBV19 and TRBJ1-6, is DGGITQSPKYLFRKEGQNVTLSCEQNLNHDAMYWYRQDPGQGLRLIYYSQIVNDFQKGDIAEGYSVSREKKESFPLTVTSAQKNPTAFYLCASGTGSLALHFGNGTRLTVT.